This is a list of T cell receptor beta chains from one sample in a study of blood T cell repertoires in COVID-19. Clones were read by immunoSEQ multiplex PCR, and TCRdb kept only the in-frame ones, dropping some. The sample includes a few hundred thousand clones, around 84% of them seen just once. Sequences were obtained from peripheral blood. The receptor set was obtained from a man between 35 and 55 years old who had recovered from COVID-19. Both conserved end residues are part of each CDR3. Fields, in order: CDR3 DNA, CDR3 protein, V gene, J gene, D gene, clone size. D genes are given only for firm matches. Size is stated for part of the rows, as once, few or many counts, or as a class when the clone is expanded.

CDR3nt: TGCGCCAGCAGCCAGGACTCCACAGGGAGAGGGGGTGAGACCCAGTACTTC
CDR3aa: CASSQDSTGRGGETQYF
v_gene: TRBV4-3
j_gene: TRBJ2-5
d_gene: .
abundance: .

CDR3nt: TGTGCCAGCAGCCGTGGAGTCGTAGGCAATGAGCAGTTCTTC
CDR3aa: CASSRGVVGNEQFF
v_gene: TRBV3-1/TRBV3-2
j_gene: TRBJ2-1
d_gene: .
abundance: .

CDR3nt: TGTGCCAGCAGCCACACCAGGAGCGGGACCCGTGCATACACGCAGTATTTT
CDR3aa: CASSHTRSGTRAYTQYF
v_gene: TRBV3-1/TRBV3-2
j_gene: TRBJ2-3
d_gene: TRBD2
abundance: .

CDR3nt: TGTGCCAGTGGGCGCTACACCGGGGAGCTGTTTTTT
CDR3aa: CASGRYTGELFF
v_gene: TRBV27
j_gene: TRBJ2-2
d_gene: .
abundance: .

CDR3nt: TGTGCCAGCTCTCCAGGGGGCGCGTCCCACGAGCAGTACTTC
CDR3aa: CASSPGGASHEQYF
v_gene: TRBV18
j_gene: TRBJ2-7
d_gene: TRBD1
abundance: .

CDR3nt: TGTGCCAGCAGACCAGGGGTAAACCATGAAAAACTGTTTTTT
CDR3aa: CASRPGVNHEKLFF
v_gene: TRBV27
j_gene: TRBJ1-4
d_gene: .
abundance: .

CDR3nt: TGCGCCAGCAGCCAAGCGAGACTAGCGGGAGGGGTCTACAATGAGCAGTTCTTC
CDR3aa: CASSQARLAGGVYNEQFF
v_gene: TRBV4-3
j_gene: TRBJ2-1
d_gene: TRBD2
abundance: .

CDR3nt: TGTGCCAGCAAGGTTCAGGGGAAGCGTGAAGCTTTCTTT
CDR3aa: CASKVQGKREAFF
v_gene: TRBV7-9
j_gene: TRBJ1-1
d_gene: .
abundance: .

CDR3nt: TGTGCCAGCAGCTCGGACAGCTATGGCTACACCTTC
CDR3aa: CASSSDSYGYTF
v_gene: TRBV11-3
j_gene: TRBJ1-2
d_gene: .
abundance: .

CDR3nt: TGTGCCAGCAGTCCGGGACAGGGGGCAGAGACCCAGTACTTC
CDR3aa: CASSPGQGAETQYF
v_gene: TRBV6-5
j_gene: TRBJ2-5
d_gene: TRBD1
abundance: .

CDR3nt: TGTGCCAGCGGAGGCGGGGGTCTGCAGCCCCAGCATTTT
CDR3aa: CASGGGGLQPQHF
v_gene: TRBV6-5
j_gene: TRBJ1-5
d_gene: .
abundance: .

CDR3nt: TGCGCCAGCAGTAGTTATCGGGATATGAACACTGAAGCTTTCTTT
CDR3aa: CASSSYRDMNTEAFF
v_gene: TRBV10-1
j_gene: TRBJ1-1
d_gene: .
abundance: .

CDR3nt: TGTGCCAGTAGTTACAGGGGGAACACCGGGGAGCTGTTTTTT
CDR3aa: CASSYRGNTGELFF
v_gene: TRBV19
j_gene: TRBJ2-2
d_gene: TRBD1
abundance: .

CDR3nt: TGCGCCAGCAGCCGCGGACAGGCTGCTAATGAAAAACTGTTTTTT
CDR3aa: CASSRGQAANEKLFF
v_gene: TRBV5-1
j_gene: TRBJ1-4
d_gene: TRBD1
abundance: once

CDR3nt: TGTGCCAGCAGCTTAACTACCAGGGGGGCAATCCGGGAACTGTTTTTT
CDR3aa: CASSLTTRGAIRELFF
v_gene: TRBV11-2
j_gene: TRBJ1-4
d_gene: TRBD1
abundance: .

CDR3nt: TGCGCCAGCAGCCAAGACGCAAGCAGGGGATATGAGCAGTTCTTC
CDR3aa: CASSQDASRGYEQFF
v_gene: TRBV4-3
j_gene: TRBJ2-1
d_gene: .
abundance: .

CDR3nt: TGTGCCAGCAGCGCAGGACAGGGAAAATCCTACGAGCAGTACTTC
CDR3aa: CASSAGQGKSYEQYF
v_gene: TRBV9
j_gene: TRBJ2-7
d_gene: TRBD1
abundance: .

CDR3nt: TGTGCCAGCAGCTTAGTCCCGGCGGAGTCCTATGGCTACACCTTC
CDR3aa: CASSLVPAESYGYTF
v_gene: TRBV7-2
j_gene: TRBJ1-2
d_gene: .
abundance: .

CDR3nt: TGTGCCAGCAGCCCCGGACTAGCGGGGACGCAGTTGGAGCAGTACTTC
CDR3aa: CASSPGLAGTQLEQYF
v_gene: TRBV7-2
j_gene: TRBJ2-7
d_gene: TRBD2
abundance: once

CDR3nt: TGTGCCAGCAGCTTGGTAACAGGGGGAACCAAAAACATTCAGTACTTC
CDR3aa: CASSLVTGGTKNIQYF
v_gene: TRBV5-5
j_gene: TRBJ2-4
d_gene: TRBD1
abundance: .

CDR3nt: TGCGCCAGCAGCTTGGGTAGGGGGCCGGAACCCCTCCACTTT
CDR3aa: CASSLGRGPEPLHF
v_gene: TRBV5-1
j_gene: TRBJ1-6
d_gene: TRBD1
abundance: .

CDR3nt: TGTGCCAGCAGCCTGGACAGGGGGGATCAGCCCCAGCATTTT
CDR3aa: CASSLDRGDQPQHF
v_gene: TRBV7-9
j_gene: TRBJ1-5
d_gene: TRBD1
abundance: .

CDR3nt: TGTGCCTGGAGTGTACATGGAACAGGAGGCTACACCTTC
CDR3aa: CAWSVHGTGGYTF
v_gene: TRBV30
j_gene: TRBJ1-2
d_gene: .
abundance: once